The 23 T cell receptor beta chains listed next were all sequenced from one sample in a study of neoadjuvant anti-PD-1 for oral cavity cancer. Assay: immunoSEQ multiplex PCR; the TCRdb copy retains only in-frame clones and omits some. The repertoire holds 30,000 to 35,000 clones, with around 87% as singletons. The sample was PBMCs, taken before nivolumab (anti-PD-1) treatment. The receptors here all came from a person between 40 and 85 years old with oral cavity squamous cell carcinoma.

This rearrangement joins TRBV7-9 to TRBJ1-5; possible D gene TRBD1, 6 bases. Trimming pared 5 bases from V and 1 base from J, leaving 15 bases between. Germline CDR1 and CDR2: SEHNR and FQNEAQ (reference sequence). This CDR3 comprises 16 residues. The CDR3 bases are TGTGCCAGCAGCATAGGGACATTCGGGAGCAATCAGCCCCAGCATTTT. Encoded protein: CASSIGTFGSNQPQHF.

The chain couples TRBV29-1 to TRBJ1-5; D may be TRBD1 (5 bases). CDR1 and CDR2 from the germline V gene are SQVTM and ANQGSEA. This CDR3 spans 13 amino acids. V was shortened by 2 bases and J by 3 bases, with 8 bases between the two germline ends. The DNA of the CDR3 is TGCAGCGTTGAATGGGACCCCAATCAGCCCCAGCATTTT. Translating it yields CSVEWDPNQPQHF.

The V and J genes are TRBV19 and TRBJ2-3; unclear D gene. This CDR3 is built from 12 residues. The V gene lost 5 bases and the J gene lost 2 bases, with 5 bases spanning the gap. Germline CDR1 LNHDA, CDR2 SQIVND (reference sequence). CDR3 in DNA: TGTGCCAGTAGTCCAAACACAGATACGCAGTATTTT. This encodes CASSPNTDTQYF.

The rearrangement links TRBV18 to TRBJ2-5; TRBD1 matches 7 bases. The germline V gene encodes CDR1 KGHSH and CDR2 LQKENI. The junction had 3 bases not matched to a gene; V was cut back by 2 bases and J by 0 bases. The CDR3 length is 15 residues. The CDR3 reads CASSPRQGDQETQYF. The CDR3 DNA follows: TGTGCCAGCTCACCAAGGCAGGGGGACCAAGAGACCCAGTACTTC.

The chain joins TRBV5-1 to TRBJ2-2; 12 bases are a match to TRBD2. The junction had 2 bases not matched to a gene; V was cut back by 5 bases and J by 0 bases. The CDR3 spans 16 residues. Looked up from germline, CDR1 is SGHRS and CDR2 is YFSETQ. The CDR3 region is CASSRTSGANTGELFF. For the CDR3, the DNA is TGCGCCAGCAGTAGGACTAGCGGGGCGAACACCGGGGAGCTGTTTTTT.

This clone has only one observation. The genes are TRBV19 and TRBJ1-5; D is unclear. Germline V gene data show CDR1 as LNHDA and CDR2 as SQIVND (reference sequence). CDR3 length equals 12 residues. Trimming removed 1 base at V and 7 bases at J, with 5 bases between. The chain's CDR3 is CASSIVLQPQHF. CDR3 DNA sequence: TGTGCCAGTAGTATAGTTTTACAGCCCCAGCATTTT.

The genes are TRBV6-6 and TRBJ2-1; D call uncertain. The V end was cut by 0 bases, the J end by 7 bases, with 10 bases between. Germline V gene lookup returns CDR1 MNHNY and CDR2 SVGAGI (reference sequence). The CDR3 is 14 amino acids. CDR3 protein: CASSYSEARNEQFF. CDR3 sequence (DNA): TGTGCCAGCAGTTACTCGGAAGCACGAAATGAGCAGTTCTTC.

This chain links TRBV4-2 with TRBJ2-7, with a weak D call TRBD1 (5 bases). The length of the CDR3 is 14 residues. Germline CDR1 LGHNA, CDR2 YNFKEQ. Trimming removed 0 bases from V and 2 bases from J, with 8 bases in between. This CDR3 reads CASSQDKGPYEQYF. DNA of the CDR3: TGTGCCAGCAGCCAAGATAAGGGGCCCTACGAGCAGTACTTC.

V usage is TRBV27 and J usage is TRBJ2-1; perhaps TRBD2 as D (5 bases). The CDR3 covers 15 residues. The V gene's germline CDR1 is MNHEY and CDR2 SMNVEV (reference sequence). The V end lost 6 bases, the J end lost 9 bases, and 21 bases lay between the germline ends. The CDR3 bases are TGTGCCAGCAGCCCTAGGTGGGGAGCTTATGGTGAGCAGTTCTTC. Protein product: CASSPRWGAYGEQFF.

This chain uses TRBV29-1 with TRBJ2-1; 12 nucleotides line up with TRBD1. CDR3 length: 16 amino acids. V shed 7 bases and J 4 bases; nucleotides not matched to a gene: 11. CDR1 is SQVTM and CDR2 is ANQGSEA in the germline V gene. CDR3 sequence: CSGTGTGGLRYNEQFF. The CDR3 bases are TGCAGCGGGACCGGGACAGGGGGCCTTAGGTACAATGAGCAGTTCTTC.

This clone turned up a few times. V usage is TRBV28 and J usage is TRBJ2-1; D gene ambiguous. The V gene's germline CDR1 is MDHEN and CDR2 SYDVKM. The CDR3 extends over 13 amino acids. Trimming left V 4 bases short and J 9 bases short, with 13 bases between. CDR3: CASSSLGRTEQFF. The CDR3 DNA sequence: TGTGCCAGCAGTTCCCTCGGACGGACTGAGCAGTTCTTC.

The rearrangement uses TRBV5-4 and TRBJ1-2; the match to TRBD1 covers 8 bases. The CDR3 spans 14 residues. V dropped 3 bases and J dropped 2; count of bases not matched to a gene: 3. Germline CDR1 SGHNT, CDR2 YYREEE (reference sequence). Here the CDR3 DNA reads TGTGCCAGCAGCTCGGGACAGGTGAACTATGGCTACACCTTC. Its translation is CASSSGQVNYGYTF.

CDR3 DNA sequence: TGTGCCAGCAGCGTTAGCCGGGACAGAACCCTTAGGACCTACGAGCAGTACTTC. Encoded protein: CASSVSRDRTLRTYEQYF. The chain links TRBV9 to TRBJ2-7; TRBD1 agrees at 7 bases. Germline CDR1 is SGDLS and CDR2 is YYNGEE. The CDR3 extends over 18 amino acids. Trimming removed 2 bases from V and 2 bases from J; junction bases left unmatched: 16.

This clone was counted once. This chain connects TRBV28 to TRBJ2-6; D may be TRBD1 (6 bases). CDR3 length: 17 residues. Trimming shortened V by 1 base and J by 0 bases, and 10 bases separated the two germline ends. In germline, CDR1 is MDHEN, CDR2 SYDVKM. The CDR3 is CASSLLTGNSGANVLTF. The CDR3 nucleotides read TGTGCCAGCAGTTTATTGACAGGAAACTCTGGGGCCAACGTCCTGACTTTC.

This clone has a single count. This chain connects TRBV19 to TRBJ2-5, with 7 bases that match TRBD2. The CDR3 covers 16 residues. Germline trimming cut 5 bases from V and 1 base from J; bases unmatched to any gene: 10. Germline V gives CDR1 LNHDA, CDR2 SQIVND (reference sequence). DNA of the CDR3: TGTGCCAGTAGTTCGCAAGCGGGGAGAATCCAAGAGACCCAGTACTTC. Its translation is CASSSQAGRIQETQYF.

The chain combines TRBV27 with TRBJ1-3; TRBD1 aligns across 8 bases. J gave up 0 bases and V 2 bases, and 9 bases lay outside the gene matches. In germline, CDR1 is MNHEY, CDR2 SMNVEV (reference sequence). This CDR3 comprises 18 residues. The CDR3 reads CASSLAGTGRSSGNTIYF. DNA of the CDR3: TGTGCCAGCAGTTTAGCCGGGACAGGAAGATCCTCTGGAAACACCATATATTTT.

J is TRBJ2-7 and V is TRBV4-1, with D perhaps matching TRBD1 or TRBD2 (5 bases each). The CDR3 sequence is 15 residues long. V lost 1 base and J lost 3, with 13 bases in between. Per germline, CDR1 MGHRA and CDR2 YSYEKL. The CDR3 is CASSQGPGTLYEQYF. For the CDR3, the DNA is TGCGCCAGCAGCCAAGGTCCCGGGACCCTCTACGAGCAGTACTTC.

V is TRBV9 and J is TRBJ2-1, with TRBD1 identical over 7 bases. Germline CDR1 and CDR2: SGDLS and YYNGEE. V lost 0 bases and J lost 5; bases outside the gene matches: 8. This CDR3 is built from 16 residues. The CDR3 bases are TGTGCCAGCAGCGTAGTAGGGGGCCAGAAGGACAATGAGCAGTTCTTC. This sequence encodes CASSVVGGQKDNEQFF.

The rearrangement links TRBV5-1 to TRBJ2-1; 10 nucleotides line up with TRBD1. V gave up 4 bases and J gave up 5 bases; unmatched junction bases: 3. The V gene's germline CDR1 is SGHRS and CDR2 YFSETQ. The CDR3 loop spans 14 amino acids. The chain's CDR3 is CASSEDRGDNEQFF. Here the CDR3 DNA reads TGCGCCAGCAGCGAGGACAGGGGGGACAATGAGCAGTTCTTC.

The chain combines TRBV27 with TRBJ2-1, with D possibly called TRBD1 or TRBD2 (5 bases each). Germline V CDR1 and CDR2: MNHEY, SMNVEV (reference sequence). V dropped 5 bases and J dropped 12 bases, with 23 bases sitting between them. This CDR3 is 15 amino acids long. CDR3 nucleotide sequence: TGTGCCAGCAGTCTCCAACCTTGGTCGGGGCTTGGGCAGTTCTTC. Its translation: CASSLQPWSGLGQFF.

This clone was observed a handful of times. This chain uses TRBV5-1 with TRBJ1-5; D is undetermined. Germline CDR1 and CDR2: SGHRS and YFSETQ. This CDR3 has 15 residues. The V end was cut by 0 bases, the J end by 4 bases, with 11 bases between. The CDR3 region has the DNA TGCGCCAGCAGCTTGGACATGTCCCAGAATCAGCCCCAGCATTTT. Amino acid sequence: CASSLDMSQNQPQHF.

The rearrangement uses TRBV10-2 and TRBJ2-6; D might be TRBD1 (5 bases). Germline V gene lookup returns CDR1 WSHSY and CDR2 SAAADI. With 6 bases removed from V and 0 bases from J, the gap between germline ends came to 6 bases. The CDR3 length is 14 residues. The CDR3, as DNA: TGCGCCAGCAGGGACATCTCTGGGGCCAACGTCCTGACTTTC. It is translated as CASRDISGANVLTF.

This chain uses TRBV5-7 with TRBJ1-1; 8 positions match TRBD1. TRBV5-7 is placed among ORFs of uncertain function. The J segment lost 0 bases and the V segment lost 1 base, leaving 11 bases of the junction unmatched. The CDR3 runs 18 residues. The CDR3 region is CASSLTSGTGLMNTEAFF. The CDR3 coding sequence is TGTGCCAGCAGCTTGACGTCCGGGACAGGACTCATGAACACTGAAGCTTTCTTT.